The table lists the clone carrying this T cell receptor beta chain with a count of one. The sample is drawn from a study of blood T cell repertoires in COVID-19. Generated by immunoSEQ multiplex PCR, the TCRdb table keeps only in-frame clones and is missing some. Of approximately 140,000 clones in the sample, 80% to 90% were seen once. The CDR3 consists of 15 residues. V dropped 6 bases and J dropped 0 bases, with 12 bases sitting between them. The germline V gene encodes CDR1 SGHAT and CDR2 FQNNGV. The receptor was isolated from a human donor with acute or convalescent COVID-19. The donor label of this sample is uncertain. The genes are TRBV11-2 and TRBJ1-5; D is unclear. The sample comprised peripheral blood. The CDR3 reads CASRGADNSNQPQHF. DNA for the CDR3: TGTGCCAGCAGGGGAGCTGACAATAGCAATCAGCCCCAGCATTTT.